This T cell receptor (beta chain) was documented in a study of beta chain features in type 1 diabetes. General observations from the study: Patients with type 1 diabetes carried fewer insertions and had more deletions at their VDJ junctions. Shortening that was moderate but significant affected the TCRB CDR3s of Type 1 diabetes patients in all four CD4+ subsets. PCR may have favored shorter templates equally in patients and controls. For cells with high TCR expression, cDNA sequencing could yield over-representation.

Germline CDR1 and CDR2: DFQATT and SNEGSKA (reference sequence). This CDR3 contains 11 residues. The germline V and J ends were trimmed by 2 bases and 6 bases, with 5 bases remaining between them. Each of the CD4+ naive, central memory, regulatory and stem cell-like memory populations was sorted via CD45RO/CCR7/CD25/CD127/CD95/CD27. Regarding this clone: What it binds is not known.

Sequencing targeted expressed TCRB transcripts, as all isolated RNA had been reverse transcribed. Produced via immunoSEQ multiplex PCR; TCRdb's table is partial and in-frame only. Of around 40,000 clones listed, approximately 72% are singletons. This TCR was recovered from a woman younger than 30 with type 1 diabetes. The V gene is TRBV20-1, the J gene TRBJ2-4; a possible D gene is TRBD1 (5 bases). The sequencing input was Tregs from blood. CDR3 in DNA: TGCAGTGCTAGACAGGGAAACATTCAGTACTTC. It is translated as CSARQGNIQYF.